This is a list of T cell receptor beta chains from one sample in a study of T cells in Graves' hyperthyroidism and ophthalmopathy. Via MiXCR, TCRdb re-called the multiplex PCR reads, giving one row per CDR3 protein. The sample contains 34,000 or so distinct CDR3 sequences, around 53% of which appear only once. Sequencing input: blood. The receptor source for this set is a woman in her thirties or forties with Graves' ophthalmopathy. Each CDR3 is given with its conserved first and last residue. The D gene is left open where the match is weak. Clone size is given for some rows only: seen once, a few or many times, or a class if the clone is expanded.

V	size	D	J	DNA	CDR3
TRBV28	many	NA	TRBJ2-1	TGTGCCAGCAGTTCCCCCGTAGCGGAATCCTACAATGAGCAGTTCTTC	CASSSPVAESYNEQFF
TRBV19	NA	TRBD2	TRBJ2-7	TGTGCCAGCCCCTCCGGGACTAGCAACGAGCAGTACTTC	CASPSGTSNEQYF
TRBV19	many	TRBD1	TRBJ1-5	TGTGCCAGTGGGACAGGGGATCGGGGAAATCAGCCCCAGCATTTT	CASGTGDRGNQPQHF
TRBV7-4	once	NA	TRBJ2-2	TGTGCCAGCAGCTTAGTGGACAGGAACACCGGGGAGCTGTTTTTT	CASSLVDRNTGELFF
TRBV24-1	medium-sized	NA	TRBJ2-7	TGTGCCACCAGTGATCGACTCAAGCAGTACTTC	CATSDRLKQYF
TRBV7-3	many	NA	TRBJ2-1	TGTGCCAGCAGCTTCCAGGGGGGCAATGAGCAGTTCTTC	CASSFQGGNEQFF
TRBV2	NA	NA	TRBJ1-6	TGTGCCAGCATTTCATTGGCCGGGGGGGGAAGGGATGGTTCACCCCTCCACTTT	CASISLAGGGRDGSPLHF
TRBV6-1	NA	TRBD2	TRBJ2-1	TGTGCCAGCTGGCCACCTGGGACTAGCCGTAATGAGCAGTTCTTC	CASWPPGTSRNEQFF
TRBV20-1	many	NA	TRBJ1-1	TGCAGTGGTTACACTGAAGCTTTCTTT	CSGYTEAFF
TRBV7-9	medium-sized	NA	TRBJ1-2	TGTGCCAGCAGCTCCCCGGACAGCGGTCACTATGGCTACACCTTC	CASSSPDSGHYGYTF
TRBV20-1	many	TRBD2	TRBJ2-7	TGCAGTGCTAGTCGGGGACTAGCGGGGGAATTCAACGAGCAGTACTTC	CSASRGLAGEFNEQYF
TRBV6-2/TRBV6-3	many	NA	TRBJ1-1	TGTGCCAGCAGCTTCGACATGCTGAACACTGAAGCTTTCTTT	CASSFDMLNTEAFF
TRBV2	NA	NA	TRBJ1-3	TGTGCCAGCAGTGAGGAGGTGCGAAACACCATATATTTT	CASSEEVRNTIYF
TRBV25-1	NA	NA	TRBJ1-2	TGTGCCAGCAGTGAATTCGGCTACACCTTC	CASSEFGYTF
TRBV12-3/TRBV12-4	many	TRBD2	TRBJ2-5	TGTGCCAGCAGCCCTCGGGGGGGAGGAGCGGAGACCCAGTACTTC	CASSPRGGGAETQYF
TRBV2	many	NA	TRBJ2-1	TGTGCCAGCAGAAGGGCCTCCCTCGGGGACAATGAGCAGTTCTTC	CASRRASLGDNEQFF
TRBV28	NA	TRBD1	TRBJ1-6	TGTGCCAGCAGCCGCGTGACAGGGGGAGCTTCACCCCTCCACTTT	CASSRVTGGASPLHF